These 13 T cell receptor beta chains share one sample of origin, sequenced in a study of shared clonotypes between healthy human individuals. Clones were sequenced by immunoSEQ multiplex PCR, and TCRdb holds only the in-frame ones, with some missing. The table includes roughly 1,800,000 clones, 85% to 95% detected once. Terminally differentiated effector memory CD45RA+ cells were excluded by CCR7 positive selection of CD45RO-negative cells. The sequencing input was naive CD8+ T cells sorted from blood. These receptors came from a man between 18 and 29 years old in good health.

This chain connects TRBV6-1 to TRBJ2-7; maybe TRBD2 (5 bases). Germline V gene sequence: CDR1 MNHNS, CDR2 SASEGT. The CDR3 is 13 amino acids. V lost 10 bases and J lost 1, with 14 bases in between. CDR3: CATYDGISYEQYF. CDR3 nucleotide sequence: TGTGCCACCTATGACGGGATATCCTACGAGCAGTACTTC.

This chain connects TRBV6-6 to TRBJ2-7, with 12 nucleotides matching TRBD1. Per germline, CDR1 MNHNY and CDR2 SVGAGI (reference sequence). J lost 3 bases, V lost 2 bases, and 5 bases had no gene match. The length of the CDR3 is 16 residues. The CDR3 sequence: CASSYPRDRGLYEQYF. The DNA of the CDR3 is TGTGCCAGCAGTTACCCCCGGGACAGGGGGCTCTACGAGCAGTACTTC.

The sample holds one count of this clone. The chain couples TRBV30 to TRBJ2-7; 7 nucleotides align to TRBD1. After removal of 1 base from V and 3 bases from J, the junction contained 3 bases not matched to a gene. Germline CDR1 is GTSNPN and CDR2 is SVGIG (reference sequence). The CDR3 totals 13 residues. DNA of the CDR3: TGTGCCTGGAGTGGAACAGGGGTCTACGAGCAGTACTTC. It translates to CAWSGTGVYEQYF.

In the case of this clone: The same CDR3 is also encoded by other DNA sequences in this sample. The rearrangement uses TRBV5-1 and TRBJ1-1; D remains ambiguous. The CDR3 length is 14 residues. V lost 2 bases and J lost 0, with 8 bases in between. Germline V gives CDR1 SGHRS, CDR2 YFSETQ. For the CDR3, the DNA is TGCGCCAGCAGCTTAGGGCCTATGAACACTGAAGCTTTCTTT. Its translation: CASSLGPMNTEAFF.

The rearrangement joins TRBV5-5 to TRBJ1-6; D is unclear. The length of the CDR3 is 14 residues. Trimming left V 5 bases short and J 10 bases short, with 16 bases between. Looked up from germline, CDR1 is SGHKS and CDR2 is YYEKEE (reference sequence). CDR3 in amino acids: CASSPDGPISPLHF. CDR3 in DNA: TGTGCCAGCAGTCCGGACGGCCCAATCTCACCCCTCCACTTT.

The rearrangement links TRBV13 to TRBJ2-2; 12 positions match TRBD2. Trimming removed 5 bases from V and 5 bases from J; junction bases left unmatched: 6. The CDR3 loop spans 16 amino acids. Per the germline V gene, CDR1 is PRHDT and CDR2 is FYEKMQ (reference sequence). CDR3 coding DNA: TGTGCCAGCAGCCTTTGGACTAGCGGGATAACCGGGGAGCTGTTTTTT. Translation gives CASSLWTSGITGELFF.

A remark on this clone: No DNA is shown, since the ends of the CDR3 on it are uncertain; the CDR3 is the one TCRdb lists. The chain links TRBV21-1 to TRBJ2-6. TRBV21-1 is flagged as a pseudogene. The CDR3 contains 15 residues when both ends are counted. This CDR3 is CASRHWGSGANVLTF.

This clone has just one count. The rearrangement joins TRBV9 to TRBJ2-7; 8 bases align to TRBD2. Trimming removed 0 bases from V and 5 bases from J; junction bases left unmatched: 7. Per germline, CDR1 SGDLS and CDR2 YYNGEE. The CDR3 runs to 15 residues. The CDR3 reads CASSVAGGGLHEQYF. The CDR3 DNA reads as TGTGCCAGCAGCGTAGCGGGAGGGGGTTTACACGAGCAGTACTTC.

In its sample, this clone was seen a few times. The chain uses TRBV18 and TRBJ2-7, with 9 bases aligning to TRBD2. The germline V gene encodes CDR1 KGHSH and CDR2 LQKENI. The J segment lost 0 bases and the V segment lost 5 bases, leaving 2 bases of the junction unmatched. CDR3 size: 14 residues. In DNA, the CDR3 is TGTGCCAGCTCAATGACTAGCGGCTCCTACGAGCAGTACTTC. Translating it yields CASSMTSGSYEQYF.

The CDR3 DNA sequence: TGTGCCAGCAGCTTAGGCGGGGTTTATAACACTGAAGCTTTCTTT. Translation: CASSLGGVYNTEAFF. The chain links TRBV13 to TRBJ1-1; no clear D. CDR1 is PRHDT and CDR2 is FYEKMQ in the germline V gene (reference sequence). This CDR3 region has 15 residues. The ends were cut back, 0 bases at V and 2 bases at J, with 10 bases in the middle.

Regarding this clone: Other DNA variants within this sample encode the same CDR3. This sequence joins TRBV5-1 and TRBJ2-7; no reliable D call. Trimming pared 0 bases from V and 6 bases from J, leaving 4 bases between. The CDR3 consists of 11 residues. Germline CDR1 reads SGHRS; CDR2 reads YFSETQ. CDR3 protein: CASSLAGEQYF. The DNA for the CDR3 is TGCGCCAGCAGCTTGGCGGGCGAGCAGTACTTC.

The CDR3 nucleotides are TGTGCCAGCAGCCCATCAGGGACCGAGCAGTACTTC. Translating it yields CASSPSGTEQYF. This chain connects TRBV7-6 to TRBJ2-7; D possibly uses TRBD1 or TRBD2 (5 bases each). The CDR3 totals 12 residues. Germline lookup yields CDR1 SGHVS and CDR2 FNYEAQ. V lost 5 bases, J lost 6 bases, and 11 bases lay in between.

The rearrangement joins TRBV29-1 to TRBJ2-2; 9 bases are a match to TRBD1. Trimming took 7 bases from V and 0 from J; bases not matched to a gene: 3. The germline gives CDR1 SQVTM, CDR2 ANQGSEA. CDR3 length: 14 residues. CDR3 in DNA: TGCAGCGCAGGGACAGGGACGAACACCGGGGAGCTGTTTTTT. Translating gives CSAGTGTNTGELFF.